The 21 T cell receptor beta chains below all came from one sample that was sequenced in a study of long-term antiretroviral therapy in people with HIV. Sequencing relied on immunoSEQ assay v3.0, run at survey level. Using immunoSEQ multiplex PCR, the repertoire was profiled, and TCRdb retains in-frame clones only, with some absent. The repertoire includes under 40,000 clones, about 85% of them detected once, and roughly 5% sits in the top ten. Here the sequenced sample was unsorted PBMCs, taken 2.8 years before starting antiretroviral therapy. The receptors here all came from a woman younger than 45 with HIV.

This chain uses TRBV5-4 with TRBJ2-3, with D tentatively TRBD2 (7 bases). The CDR3 spans 14 residues. Trimming cost V 4 bases and J 8 bases, with 17 bases left between them. CDR1 is SGHNT, CDR2 YYREEE, per germline (reference sequence). CDR3 region: CASSPQGGGGTQYF. CDR3 DNA: TGTGCCAGCAGCCCCCAGGGCGGGGGCGGTACGCAGTATTTT.

This chain joins TRBV14 and TRBJ1-2; D call uncertain. This CDR3 contains 18 residues. V was shortened by 0 bases and J by 7 bases, with 24 bases between the two germline ends. Germline V gene data show CDR1 as SGHDN and CDR2 as FVKESK. DNA for the CDR3: TGTGCCAGCAGCCAAGACGGGGATCGGCTTTCCCCCCTATTTGGCTACACCTTC. This sequence encodes CASSQDGDRLSPLFGYTF.

The chain is built from TRBV10-2 and TRBJ1-5, with 8 nucleotides matching TRBD1. This CDR3 is 14 amino acids long. CDR1 and CDR2 (germline): WSHSY, SAAADI. Trimming removed 8 bases from V and 5 bases from J; junction bases left unmatched: 8. CDR3 sequence reads: CASRTQGDHQPQHF. The CDR3 bases are TGCGCCAGCCGTACACAGGGGGATCATCAGCCCCAGCATTTT.

The rearrangement links TRBV6-4 to TRBJ2-3, with 12 bases matching TRBD2. With V trimmed by 2 bases and J by 4 bases, 4 bases remained unmatched. Germline V gene data show CDR1 as MRHNA and CDR2 as SNTAGT. CDR3 length: 16 amino acids. CDR3 DNA sequence: TGTGCCAGCAGTGACGCTAGCGGGGGGGCCTCAGATACGCAGTATTTT. Translated, it gives CASSDASGGASDTQYF.

The chain links TRBV6-1 to TRBJ1-6; no clear D. The V and J ends lost 1 base and 14 bases respectively, with 9 bases between them. The germline V gene has CDR1 MNHNS and CDR2 SASEGT. The CDR3 totals 12 residues. The DNA of the CDR3 is TGTGCCAGCAGTGAAGGGTCCCCGGCCCTCCACTTT. This sequence encodes CASSEGSPALHF.

The chain links TRBV2 to TRBJ1-2; D call uncertain. The V gene's germline CDR1 is SNHLY and CDR2 FYNNEI. V lost 5 bases and J 7 bases, leaving 11 bases between the germline ends. The CDR3 length is 12 residues. In nucleotides, the CDR3 is TGTGCCAGCAGTCTATGGGAGGGTGGCTACACCTTC. Translated, it gives CASSLWEGGYTF.

The chain uses TRBV7-8 and TRBJ2-7; 10 nucleotides match TRBD2. V lost 4 bases to trimming and J lost 3 bases; unmatched junction nucleotides: 12. This CDR3 has 17 residues. In germline, CDR1 is SGHVS, CDR2 FQNEAQ. The CDR3: CASSSPYSGGPFYEQYV. Here the CDR3 DNA reads TGTGCCAGCAGCTCTCCCTATAGCGGGGGGCCTTTCTACGAGCAGTACGTC.

The chain is built from TRBV9 and TRBJ1-2; 10 bases fit TRBD1. J gave up 7 bases and V 3 bases, and 12 bases lay outside the gene matches. Germline V lookup: CDR1 SGDLS, CDR2 YYNGEE. The CDR3 is made up of 16 amino acids. The CDR3 sequence is CASSGPGTGARSGYTF. CDR3 in DNA: TGTGCCAGCAGCGGGCCCGGGACAGGGGCAAGGAGTGGCTACACCTTC.

The rearrangement joins TRBV15 to TRBJ2-5; TRBD2 matches 13 bases. The CDR3 contains 16 residues. Germline V CDR1 and CDR2: LNHNV, YYDKDF (reference sequence). V shed 1 base and J 5 bases; nucleotides not matched to a gene: 4. The CDR3 DNA is TGTGCCACCAGCAGAGGGACTAGCGGGGGTGGGGAGACCCAGTACTTC. This codes for CATSRGTSGGGETQYF.

A single count supports this clone. The chain combines TRBV5-1 with TRBJ2-2; D possibly corresponds to TRBD2 (6 bases). CDR1 is SGHRS and CDR2 is YFSETQ in the germline V gene. Trimming left V 0 bases short and J 3 bases short, with 15 bases between. The length of the CDR3 is 17 residues. The CDR3 loop reads CASSLGFISGDTGELFF. In DNA, the CDR3 is TGCGCCAGCAGCTTGGGTTTTATATCGGGAGACACCGGGGAGCTGTTTTTT.

The rearrangement uses TRBV5-4 and TRBJ2-5, with D uncertain. The CDR3 loop spans 14 amino acids. The germline V gene encodes CDR1 SGHNT and CDR2 YYREEE (reference sequence). Trimming took 3 bases from V and 1 from J, leaving 10 bases between them. In DNA, the CDR3 is TGTGCCAGCAGCTCAATGGACGCCCAAGAGACCCAGTACTTC. Translated, it gives CASSSMDAQETQYF.

The chain employs TRBV7-2 and TRBJ2-3; TRBD1 is a possible D gene (6 bases). In germline, CDR1 is SGHTA, CDR2 FQGNSA. Trimming removed 1 base at V and 4 bases at J, with 15 bases between. The CDR3 is 16 amino acids. In DNA form, the CDR3 reads TGTGCCAGCAGCTTAGGTGGGGGCCGAGTTGCAGATACGCAGTATTTT. Translating it yields CASSLGGGRVADTQYF. The whole variable domain, filled in from reference TRBV7-2 and TRBJ2-3, reads GAGVSQSPSNKVTEKGKDVELRCDPISGHTALYWYRQSLGQGLEFLIYFQGNSAPDKSGLPSDRFSAERTGGSVSTLTIQRTQQEDSAVYLCASSLGGGRVADTQYFGPGTRLTVL.

V is TRBV5-1 and J is TRBJ1-3, with 7 bases that match TRBD1. Germline assignment: CDR1 SGHRS and CDR2 YFSETQ. The CDR3 length is 15 residues. V was pared by 4 bases and J by 0 bases, with 4 bases of the junction left unmatched. The CDR3 loop reads CASSQGQISGNTIYF. CDR3 in DNA: TGCGCCAGCAGCCAGGGACAGATCTCTGGAAACACCATATATTTT. The variable domain in full, completed from reference TRBV5-1 and TRBJ1-3, reads KAGVTQTPRYLIKTRGQQVTLSCSPISGHRSVSWYQQTPGQGLQFLFEYFSETQRNKGNFPGRFSGRQFSNSRSEMNVSTLELGDSALYLCASSQGQISGNTIYFGEGSWLTVV.

This chain joins TRBV5-3 and TRBJ1-1, with 8 positions matching TRBD1. TRBV5-3 is annotated as an ORF whose role is uncertain. Trimming removed 4 bases from V and 4 bases from J; junction bases left unmatched: 18. The CDR3 covers 18 residues. The CDR3 loop is CARSRTNTLDRGGTEAFF. The CDR3 DNA follows: TGTGCCAGAAGCCGTACAAACACATTAGACAGGGGAGGCACTGAAGCTTTCTTT.

In its sample, this clone was seen once. The CDR3 DNA follows: TGTGCCAGCAGCTTTAGCGGGGGGGCCAAGAGGAGTGAGCAGTTCTTC. Translated: CASSFSGGAKRSEQFF. The chain uses TRBV7-2 and TRBJ2-1; 11 bases agree with TRBD2. The CDR3 has 16 residues. The germline gives CDR1 SGHTA, CDR2 FQGNSA. V gave up 3 bases and J gave up 9 bases; unmatched junction bases: 10.

This clone occurred a few times. The chain combines TRBV7-8 with TRBJ2-7, with D maybe TRBD1 (5 bases). Trimming removed 1 base at V and 4 bases at J, with 8 bases between. From germline, CDR1 is SGHVS and CDR2 FQNEAQ. CDR3 length: 13 amino acids. In DNA form, the CDR3 reads TGTGCCAGCAGCTTAGAGGCAGGGTACGAGCAGTACGTC. Its protein product is CASSLEAGYEQYV.

Only a few counts were recorded for this clone. The chain couples TRBV5-4 to TRBJ1-2, with a possible D match to TRBD1 (6 bases). Germline CDR1 SGHNT, CDR2 YYREEE (reference sequence). V lost 0 bases and J 2 bases, leaving 11 bases between the germline ends. CDR3 size: 15 residues. The CDR3 loop reads CASSLAGTLNYGYTF. As DNA, the CDR3 is TGTGCCAGCAGCTTGGCCGGGACATTGAACTATGGCTACACCTTC. The full variable domain, its missing parts supplied by reference TRBV5-4 and TRBJ1-2, is ETGVTQSPTHLIKTRGQQVTLRCSSQSGHNTVSWYQQALGQGPQFIFQYYREEENGRGNFPPRFSGLQFPNYSSELNVNALELDDSALYLCASSLAGTLNYGYTFGSGTRLTVV.

The V and J genes are TRBV27 and TRBJ2-3; perhaps TRBD1 as D (6 bases). Deletions cut 4 bases from V and 4 bases from J, with 15 bases between. The germline V gene encodes CDR1 MNHEY and CDR2 SMNVEV (reference sequence). This CDR3 contains 15 residues. The CDR3 DNA reads TGTGCCAGCAGTTCCTTCACTGACAGGCCAGATACGCAGTATTTT. Translated, it gives CASSSFTDRPDTQYF.

The genes are TRBV5-1 and TRBJ1-1; no firm D call. Trimming took 3 bases from V and 1 from J, leaving 10 bases between them. CDR3 length: 14 amino acids. Germline CDR1 and CDR2: SGHRS and YFSETQ. CDR3 region: CASSSSPGNTEAFF. CDR3 nucleotide sequence: TGCGCCAGCAGCTCCTCGCCGGGGAACACTGAAGCTTTCTTT.

This clone was counted a single time. This chain connects TRBV11-2 to TRBJ2-3; D not resolved. CDR1 SGHAT and CDR2 FQNNGV come from the germline V gene. V was cut by 1 base and J by 11 bases, with 22 bases left in between. The CDR3 contains 16 residues. DNA for the CDR3: TGTGCCAGCAGCTTAGCTTTTAGGACCGACCTGGTCGGGCAGTATTTT. This encodes CASSLAFRTDLVGQYF. Combining the CDR3 with reference TRBV11-2 and TRBJ2-3 gives the whole variable domain EAGVAQSPRYKIIEKRQSVAFWCNPISGHATLYWYQQILGQGPKLLIQFQNNGVVDDSQLPKDRFSAERLKGVDSTLKIQPAKLEDSAVYLCASSLAFRTDLVGQYFGPGTRLTVL.

The chain couples TRBV12-5 to TRBJ2-7, with 9 positions matching TRBD2. The CDR3 sequence is 15 residues long. Germline V lookup: CDR1 LGHNT, CDR2 FRNRAP. Losses at the gene ends were 6 bases for V and 0 bases for J; bases not matched to a gene: 6. Here the CDR3 DNA reads TGTGCTAGTGGGCCGACGACTAGCGGCTCCTACGAGCAGTACTTC. It translates to CASGPTTSGSYEQYF.